The sequence of this TCR beta chain was determined in a study of blood T cell repertoires in COVID-19. As for the study in general: T cells, B-cell-depleted T cells, or PBMCs provided the cDNA or gDNA that served as material.

Study processing details: Amplifying reference gene primers gave estimates of nucleated cell counts. Measured with immunoSEQ multiplex PCR; TCRdb has only the in-frame clones, and not every one. The DNA gave D and trimming, while V, J and clone size come from that table. This repertoire shows approximately 170,000 clones, 88% found once; its top ten account for around 9.5%. Recovered Cohort 3 donors showed two negative PCRs, clearance, or symptom resolution. The CDR3 has 18 amino acids. Germline V gives CDR1 LNHDA, CDR2 SQIVND (reference sequence). Trimming pared 7 bases from V and 1 base from J, leaving 25 bases between.

The sequence was collected from a woman aged 18-29 years who had recovered from COVID-19. The chain recombines TRBV19 with TRBJ1-1, with D tentatively TRBD1 (5 bases). Sequenced sample: PBMCs or T cells enriched from blood (not recorded which). The CDR3 sequence: CASTLERRGIWKNTEAFF. The CDR3 bases are TGTGCCAGTACCTTGGAGCGGAGGGGAATATGGAAGAACACTGAAGCTTTCTTT.